This T cell receptor (beta chain) was retrieved from a study of T-cell reconstitution after alpha-beta-depleted transplantation in children. Whole-study findings and limits: The origin of high day-60 TCRbeta diversity in some patients lay in surviving recipient T cells and thymic progenitors. As was reported, about two months after transplant, alpha-beta T cells came from several hundred expanded graft clones. A year had passed since transplant, and T-cell counts and diversity by then came mostly from newly produced T cells.

Trimming cost V 6 bases and J 2 bases, with 14 bases left between them. The CDR3 is 15 amino acids. In regard to this clonotype: Its specificity is not known.

Unique molecular identifiers were built into the TCRbeta library. TCRdb redid the calling of the PCR reads with MiXCR, one entry per CDR3 protein. The sample carries hundreds of thousands of distinct CDR3 sequences, approximately 14% recorded once. This TCR was sampled from a girl aged 2 to 9 with congenital amegakaryocytic thrombocytopenia, due to receive a stem cell transplant. This rearrangement joins TRBV12-3 or TRBV12-4 to TRBJ2-1; D might be TRBD2 (6 bases). Material: PBMCs, obtained before TCRalphabeta/CD19-depleted stem cell transplant. CDR3 nucleotide sequence: TGTGCCAGCAGCCCTCCGGGACTTGCCTACAATGAGCAGTTCTTC. Its translation is CASSPPGLAYNEQFF.